The 7 T cell receptor beta chains below all came from one sample that was sequenced in a study of siplizumab effects on memory and regulatory T cells. TCRdb keeps only in-frame clones here, not all; method: immunoSEQ multiplex PCR. The table has 100,000 to 120,000 clones, 80% to 95% seen once. The source material was CD4+ T cells sorted from blood. The receptors stem from a human donor in good health.

The rearrangement uses TRBV19 and TRBJ1-5, with TRBD1 as a possible D gene (6 bases). The CDR3 runs 14 residues. Trimming cost V 5 bases and J 10 bases, with 18 bases left between them. The V gene's germline CDR1 is LNHDA and CDR2 SQIVND (reference sequence). CDR3 residues: CASSVDRSISPQHF. CDR3 bases: TGTGCCAGTAGTGTGGACAGATCAATCAGCCCCCAGCATTTT.

The genes are TRBV7-9 and TRBJ2-6, with D perhaps matching TRBD1 or TRBD2 (5 bases each). V lost 5 bases and J 4 bases, leaving 18 bases between the germline ends. The CDR3 has 17 residues. Looked up from germline, CDR1 is SEHNR and CDR2 is FQNEAQ (reference sequence). CDR3: CASSTGRVGSGANVLTF. The CDR3 bases are TGTGCCAGCAGCACGGGGCGGGTTGGATCGGGGGCCAACGTCCTGACTTTC.

The rearrangement uses TRBV7-6 and TRBJ2-7; D call uncertain. The CDR3 spans 14 residues. Trimming pared 5 bases from V and 0 bases from J, leaving 11 bases between. Germline V gives CDR1 SGHVS, CDR2 FNYEAQ. The CDR3 sequence: CASSPGYSSYEQYF. The CDR3 DNA follows: TGTGCCAGCAGCCCCGGATACAGCTCCTACGAGCAGTACTTC. Combining the CDR3 with reference TRBV7-6 and TRBJ2-7 gives the whole variable domain GAGVSQSPRYKVTKRGQDVALRCDPISGHVSLYWYRQALGQGPEFLTYFNYEAQQDKSGLPNDRFSAERPEGSISTLTIQRTEQRDSAMYRCASSPGYSSYEQYFGPGTRLTVT.

This clone came up once. V is TRBV21-1 and J is TRBJ1-5. TRBV21-1 is tagged as a pseudogene. The CDR3 is 16 amino acids. CDR3: CASSKLRRGDDQPQHF. CDR3 bases: TGTGCCAGCAGCAAACTCCGGCGGGGGGATGATCAGCCCCAGCATTTT.

The chain recombines TRBV7-6 with TRBJ1-3; TRBD1 matches 7 bases. CDR1 is SGHVS, CDR2 FNYEAQ, per germline. This CDR3 spans 14 amino acids. V lost 2 bases to trimming and J lost 4 bases; unmatched junction nucleotides: 2. For the CDR3, the DNA is TGTGCCAGCAGCTTACCGGGACAGGGAAACACCATATATTTT. It is translated as CASSLPGQGNTIYF.

The V gene is TRBV2, the J gene TRBJ1-1; D not resolved. The CDR3 sequence is 12 residues long. V was shortened by 7 bases and J by 11 bases, with 17 bases between the two germline ends. Germline CDR1 is SNHLY and CDR2 is FYNNEI. The CDR3 coding sequence is TGTGCCAGCACCAAAGACGCCGCCGGGGCTTTCTTT. Its translation is CASTKDAAGAFF.

The chain employs TRBV7-2 and TRBJ1-2, with D tentatively TRBD1 (6 bases). V lost 5 bases and J 4 bases, leaving 20 bases between the germline ends. Germline values: CDR1 SGHTA, CDR2 FQGNSA. The CDR3 contains 16 residues. As DNA, the CDR3 is TGTGCCAGCAGCCGATCAGGTCACAGGGACGGCTATGGCTACACCTTC. It encodes CASSRSGHRDGYGYTF.